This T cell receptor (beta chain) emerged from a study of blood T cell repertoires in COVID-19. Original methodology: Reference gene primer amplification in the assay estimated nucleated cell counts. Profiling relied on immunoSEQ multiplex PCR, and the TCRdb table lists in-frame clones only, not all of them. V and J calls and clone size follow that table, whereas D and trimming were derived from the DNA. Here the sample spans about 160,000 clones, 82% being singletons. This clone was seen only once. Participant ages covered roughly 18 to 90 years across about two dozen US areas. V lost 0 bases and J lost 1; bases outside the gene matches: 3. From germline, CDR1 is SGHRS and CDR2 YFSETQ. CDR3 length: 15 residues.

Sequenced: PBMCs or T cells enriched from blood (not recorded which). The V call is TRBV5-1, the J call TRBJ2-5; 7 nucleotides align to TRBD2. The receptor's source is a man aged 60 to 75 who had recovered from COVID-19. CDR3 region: CASSLGGGGQETQYF. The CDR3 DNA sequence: TGCGCCAGCAGCTTGGGTGGCGGGGGCCAAGAGACCCAGTACTTC.